These 2 T cell receptor beta chains were sequenced from one sample in a study of T cell responses to AZD1222 COVID-19 vaccine. Profiled with immunoSEQ multiplex PCR; TCRdb holds only in-frame clones, not every one. The sample yields tens of thousands of clones, approximately 91% seen once. The material was peripheral blood, obtained on day 0 of AZD1222 vaccination. All receptors come from an adult in good health.

The chain is built from TRBV29-1 and TRBJ1-3, with D unclear. Germline loops: CDR1 SQVTM, CDR2 ANQGSEA. The CDR3 covers 11 residues. Trimming pared 7 bases from V and 7 bases from J, leaving 11 bases between. The CDR3 nucleotides read TGCAGCGCCCCAATGGGGAACACCATATATTTT. Amino acid sequence: CSAPMGNTIYF.

The genes are TRBV7-2 and TRBJ1-1; 11 bases align to TRBD1. From germline, CDR1 is SGHTA and CDR2 FQGNSA. CDR3 length: 15 residues. Trimming cost V 5 bases and J 6 bases; bases outside gene matches: 8. The CDR3 DNA sequence: TGTGCCAGCAGCCACCGGGACAGGGGGTACGCTGAAGCTTTCTTT. Its translation: CASSHRDRGYAEAFF. The full variable domain, rest sourced from reference TRBV7-2 and TRBJ1-1, is GAGVSQSPSNKVTEKGKDVELRCDPISGHTALYWYRQSLGQGLEFLIYFQGNSAPDKSGLPSDRFSAERTGGSVSTLTIQRTQQEDSAVYLCASSHRDRGYAEAFFGQGTRLTVV.